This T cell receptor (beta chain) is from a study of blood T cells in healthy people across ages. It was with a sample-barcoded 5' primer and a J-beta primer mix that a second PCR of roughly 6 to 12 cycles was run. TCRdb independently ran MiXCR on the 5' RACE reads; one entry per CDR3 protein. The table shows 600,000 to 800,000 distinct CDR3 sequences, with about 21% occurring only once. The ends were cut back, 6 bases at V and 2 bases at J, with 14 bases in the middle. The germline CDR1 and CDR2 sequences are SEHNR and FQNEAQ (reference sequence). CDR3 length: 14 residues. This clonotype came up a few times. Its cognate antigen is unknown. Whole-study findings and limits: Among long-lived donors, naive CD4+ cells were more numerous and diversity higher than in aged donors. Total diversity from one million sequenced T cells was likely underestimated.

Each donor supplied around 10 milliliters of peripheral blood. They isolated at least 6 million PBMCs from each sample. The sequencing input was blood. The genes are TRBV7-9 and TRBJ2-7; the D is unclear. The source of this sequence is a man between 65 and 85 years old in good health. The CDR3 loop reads CASSQGPIAYEQYF. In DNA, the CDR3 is TGTGCCAGCAGTCAAGGACCGATAGCCTACGAGCAGTACTTC.